This T cell receptor (beta chain) was captured by sequencing in a study of robustness of blood B and T cell sequencing (dated by TCRdb to the late 2010s). With respect to the entire study: The study aimed to determine how much peripheral blood is needed to reliably characterize an individual's TCRbeta and IgG repertoires. In each of the ten independently drawn blood samples, both the TCRbeta and the IgG repertoires were quantified. Two replicate TCRbeta cDNA libraries were prepared from one shared RNA pool from a single 10 ml draw, serving as technical replicates. Study-wide conclusions, independent of this receptor: TCRbeta rarefaction curves did not fully plateau, suggesting under-sequencing or many low-abundance clonotypes. Pooling tubes did not make the overlap of rare TCRbeta clonotypes any better, which implies that much larger blood volumes would be needed to capture those rare clonotypes. Of the top 10,000 TCRbeta clonotypes in one technical replicate library, less than 95% were also found in the other technical replicate library. The 1,000 most abundant TCRbeta clonotypes from the pooled draws were detected in every single 10 ml sample. Evidence of cross-contamination, likely resulting from batch processing, was observed in one pair of TCRbeta libraries, and the UMI-sequence pairs shared between the two libraries were removed. When 3 or 4 tubes (roughly 30-45 ml blood) were combined, saturation was approached in coverage of the top 10,000 TCRbeta clonotypes. EDTA tubes required immediate fractionation, limiting use in multi-site collections.

Libraries came from PCR. The reads were generated on an Illumina MiSeq. Synthesis of cDNA relied on SMARTScribe reverse transcriptase together with a 5' template-switch oligo that added a universal priming site. Each cDNA molecule was tagged by a 12-nucleotide random unique molecular identifier (UMI) carried on the template-switch oligo. During reverse transcription, chain-specific reverse primers targeted TCRbeta transcripts. Uracil DNA glycosylase treatment was used to remove residual template-switch adapters, and a Qiagen MinElute kit was used to purify the cDNA. The first PCR used KAPA HiFi HotStart ReadyMix for roughly 25 cycles, split across four 50 ul reactions with step-out primers. Before further amplification, first-round PCR products were gel-purified. Illumina Nextera adapters were attached in a second PCR of around 8 cycles, and the libraries were then purified and pooled. The UMI barcode for each TCRbeta molecule was captured by a 50-nucleotide 5' read. The original pipeline was this. Reads were grouped by UMI into consensus reads using the MIGEC toolkit. Final reads were produced by merging forward and reverse consensus reads with PEAR. A custom decontamination script removed identical UMI-sequence pairs shared across libraries, treating them as cross-sample contamination. MIGMAP, a wrapper around IgBLAST, was used for V(D)J assignment and CDR3 extraction. A TCR clonotype was defined by an identical V gene, J gene and CDR3 amino acid sequence; no sequencing was done for CDR1 and CDR2. Using fastp trimming at Q25 and MiXCR clonotype assembly, TCRdb reanalyzed the public sequencing data and kept in-frame beta chains. Entries that share a CDR3 protein sequence are merged under the most common genes and DNA. The V and J calls were determined by TCRdb, not by the authors. The sample table lists approximately 3,500 distinct CDR3 sequences, roughly half of them with a count of one. Jointly, the top ten make up more than 20% of the sample.

As to this clonotype: Its antigen is unknown. Per-base quality was not reported, and no clone a single base away is much larger than it.

TCRbeta repertoires were measured from mRNA instead of genomic DNA, an approach that captures expressed receptors. Without any cell sorting, leukocytes from the buffy coat were collected into Trizol, and RNA was extracted using the Direct-zol RNA MiniPrep Plus kit. EDTA blood tubes were centrifuged immediately at 4°C to separate plasma, buffy coat and red blood cells. This sequence was found in a human donor in good health. Sequenced material: peripheral blood.

At the DNA level, the sequence is TGTGCCAGCAGCCAAGACCCGGACACTGAAGCTTTCTTT. This codes for CASSQDPDTEAFF. The V and J segments used are TRBV14 and TRBJ1-1; too little of a D gene remains to name it. V is pared back by 0 bases and J by 3 bases, with 5 bases lying between the germline termini. The cysteine opens and the phenylalanine closes a CDR3 of 13 amino acids. Left in the record is the CDR3 DNA by itself, 39 bases read in frame from the first base. Sequences SGHDN (CDR1) and FVKESK (CDR2) are obtained from the germline V gene.